This T cell receptor (beta chain) was sequenced in a study of CD8+ T cells in alopecia areata. Study-wide background: Female C3H/HeJ recipients aged roughly 7-10 weeks got skin from C3H/HeJ graft donors aged roughly 6-12 months that had spontaneous alopecia.

Combined cutaneous lymph node cells underwent sorting by CD4, CD8alpha, NKG2D, NKG2ACE and additional markers. The germline V gene encodes CDR1 NNHNN and CDR2 SYGAGS (reference sequence). The CDR3 sequence is 13 residues long. The V end lost 5 bases, the J end lost 0 bases, and 9 bases lay between the germline ends. This clone was seen ten or more times. These gene names are mouse names. Read sequence stops 4 residues before the CDR3 end, and the germline J gene provides the missing end. RNA extraction and reverse transcription yielded cDNA as sequencing template. Libraries were prepared by immunoSEQ multiplex PCR; TCRdb keeps only in-frame clonotypes and omits some of them. The profile covers 2,000 or so clones, none occurring a single time.

The sequence was collected from a C3H/HeJ mouse with alopecia areata. The strain's MHC type: H2-k. Sequencing was done on a sample of CD8+ T cells sorted from a lymph node. This rearrangement joins TRBV13-2 to TRBJ2-7; the D gene is possibly TRBD1 (6 bases). CDR3 DNA (partial): TGTGCCAGCGGGGGACAAATCTCCTAT. Translating gives CASGGQISY. The whole CDR3 sequence is CASGGQISYEQYF.